This T cell receptor (beta chain) was identified during a study of technical replicates of blood from four donors. Measured with immunoSEQ multiplex PCR; TCRdb has only the in-frame clones, and not every one. The profile shows approximately 58,000 clones, about 86% of them singletons. Trimming shortened V by 10 bases and J by 6 bases, and 23 bases separated the two germline ends. The length of the CDR3 is 15 residues. From germline, CDR1 is MNHEY and CDR2 SMNVEV (reference sequence). The source material was PBMCs. This clonotype was obtained from a human donor in good health. Some clones in this sample may be carry-over from other donors' samples. V usage is TRBV27 and J usage is TRBJ2-3; D might be TRBD2 (5 bases). The CDR3 loop is CATAGQIRNSDTQYF. DNA of the CDR3: TGTGCCACCGCGGGCCAGATCCGTAACTCCGATACGCAGTATTTT.